The 5 T cell receptor beta chains listed next were all sequenced from one sample in a study of CD8 T cells in ankylosing spondylitis. General study results and limits: There was a TCR beta motif, made of several highly homologous variants, that appeared characteristic of ankylosing spondylitis blood.

These receptors' antigens are unknown. TCRdb re-derived calls from the 5' RACE reads in MiXCR, one entry per CDR3 protein. The table has 700,000 to 1,000,000 distinct CDR3 sequences, 12% seen once. Sequences were obtained from blood, either unsorted or a sorted T cell fraction (not recorded which). These receptors were taken from a male donor with ankylosing spondylitis.

The chain joins TRBV20-1 to TRBJ2-3; the D is unclear. The germline V gene encodes CDR1 DFQATT and CDR2 SNEGSKA (reference sequence). The V end was cut by 4 bases, the J end by 0 bases, with 8 bases between. The CDR3 loop spans 13 amino acids. CDR3 sequence reads: CSAKGSSTDTQYF. As DNA, the CDR3 is TGCAGTGCTAAGGGAAGTAGCACAGATACGCAGTATTTT.

The V gene is TRBV9, the J gene TRBJ2-5; the D call may be TRBD1 or TRBD2 (5 bases each). CDR1 and CDR2 from the germline V gene are SGDLS and YYNGEE. The CDR3 loop spans 20 amino acids. Between the trimmed V and J ends, which lost 0 bases and 5 bases, there was a span of 29 bases. CDR3 in amino acids: CASSVGSRVRAWQGRETQYF. The CDR3 DNA is TGTGCCAGCAGCGTAGGATCCCGCGTGCGGGCTTGGCAGGGTAGGGAGACCCAGTACTTC.

V usage is TRBV10-3 and J usage is TRBJ1-5; a possible D gene is TRBD1 (5 bases). CDR1 and CDR2 (germline): ENHRY, SYGVKD. Deletions cut 3 bases from V and 5 bases from J, with 14 bases between. CDR3 size: 15 residues. In nucleotides, the CDR3 is TGTGCCATCAGTGAAACACCCCTAGGGGATCAGCCCCAGCATTTT. Its protein is CAISETPLGDQPQHF.

CDR3: CASSPQGTTYEQYF. The CDR3 DNA reads TGCGCCAGCAGCCCCCAGGGGACCACCTACGAGCAGTACTTC. The chain carries TRBV5-1 and TRBJ2-7; D is perhaps TRBD1 (6 bases). Trimming pared 4 bases from V and 2 bases from J, leaving 13 bases between. The V gene's germline CDR1 is SGHRS and CDR2 YFSETQ. This CDR3 comprises 14 residues. The full variable domain, rest sourced from reference TRBV5-1 and TRBJ2-7, is KAGVTQTPRYLIKTRGQQVTLSCSPISGHRSVSWYQQTPGQGLQFLFEYFSETQRNKGNFPGRFSGRQFSNSRSEMNVSTLELGDSALYLCASSPQGTTYEQYFGPGTRLTVT.

This clonotype was seen repeatedly, ten times or more. This rearrangement joins TRBV7-2 to TRBJ1-6; D remains ambiguous. From germline, CDR1 is SGHTA and CDR2 FQGNSA. This CDR3 has 16 residues. The V end was cut by 0 bases, the J end by 1 base, with 7 bases between. For the CDR3, the DNA is TGTGCCAGCAGCTTAGCGTATTCGTCCTATAATTCACCCCTCCACTTT. Translation gives CASSLAYSSYNSPLHF.